Listed here is a single T cell receptor (beta chain). The antigen is undetermined. Sequencing was performed with immunoSEQ multiplex PCR; in TCRdb, only in-frame clones are kept and a portion is missing. In the table there are about 150,000 clones, roughly 84% of which are singletons. Trimming removed 1 base at V and 3 bases at J, with 10 bases between. Germline V gene data show CDR1 as MNHNS and CDR2 as SASEGT. This CDR3 is built from 14 residues. The data originate from a study of cytomegalovirus exposure and HLA in healthy donors. General observations from the study: Reported performance of the classifier showed diagnosis of cytomegalovirus status with high specificity and sensitivity. According to a subsequent analysis, TCR clusters identified in the first cohort showed a tendency to co-occur across the 120 or so validation repertoires. It was confirmed in vitro that a few of the CMV-associated chains were specific for CMV antigens.

This receptor was identified in a human donor in good health. The sample was PBMCs. The chain combines TRBV6-1 with TRBJ2-7; a possible D gene is TRBD1 (5 bases). CDR3 in DNA: TGTGCCAGCAGTGAAGGGCAGGGCGGCTACGAGCAGTACTTC. Protein sequence: CASSEGQGGYEQYF.